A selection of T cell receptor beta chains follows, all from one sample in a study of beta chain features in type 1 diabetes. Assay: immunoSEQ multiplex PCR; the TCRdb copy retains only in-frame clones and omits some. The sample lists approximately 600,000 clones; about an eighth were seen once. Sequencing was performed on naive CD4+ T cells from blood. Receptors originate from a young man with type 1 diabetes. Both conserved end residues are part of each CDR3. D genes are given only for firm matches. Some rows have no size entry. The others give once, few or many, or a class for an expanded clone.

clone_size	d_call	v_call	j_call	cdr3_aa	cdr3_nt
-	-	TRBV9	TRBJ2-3	CASSLRTWADTQYF	TGTGCCAGCAGCCTAAGGACTTGGGCAGATACGCAGTATTTT
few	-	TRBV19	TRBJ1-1	CASSTDRRNTEAFF	TGTGCCAGTAGTACAGACAGACGGAACACTGAAGCTTTCTTT
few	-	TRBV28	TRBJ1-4	CASSPWAPNEKLFF	TGTGCCAGCAGTCCCTGGGCTCCGAATGAAAAACTGTTTTTT
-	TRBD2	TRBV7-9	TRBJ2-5	CASSFSGTTETQYF	TGTGCCAGCAGCTTTTCCGGGACTACAGAGACCCAGTACTTC
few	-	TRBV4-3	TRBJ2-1	CASSQDMAAYNEQFF	TGCGCCAGCAGCCAAGATATGGCAGCCTACAATGAGCAGTTCTTC
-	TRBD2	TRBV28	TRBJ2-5	CASTMSGLAGTQETQYF	TGTGCCAGCACTATGTCGGGACTAGCGGGGACCCAAGAGACCCAGTACTTC
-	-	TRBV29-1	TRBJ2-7	CSVAKMGRSSYEQYF	TGCAGTGTGGCCAAGATGGGACGGAGCTCCTACGAGCAGTACTTC
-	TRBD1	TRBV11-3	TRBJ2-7	CASSYRPGQGSEQYF	TGTGCCAGCAGCTACCGTCCGGGACAGGGTAGCGAGCAGTACTTC
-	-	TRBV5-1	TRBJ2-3	CASSLEATDTQYF	TGCGCCAGCAGCTTGGAGGCCACAGATACGCAGTATTTT
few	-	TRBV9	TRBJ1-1	CASSVDPRPTVDTEAFF	TGTGCCAGCAGCGTAGACCCCCGTCCGACGGTGGACACTGAAGCTTTCTTT
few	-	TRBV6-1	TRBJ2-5	CASSPGQKETQYF	TGTGCCAGCAGCCCAGGGCAGAAAGAGACCCAGTACTTC
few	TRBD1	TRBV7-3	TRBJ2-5	CASSMTGGSETQYF	TGTGCCAGCAGCATGACAGGGGGCTCGGAGACCCAGTACTTC
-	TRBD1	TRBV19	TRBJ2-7	CASSTDRGDYEQYF	TGTGCCAGTAGTACGGACAGGGGGGACTACGAGCAGTACTTC
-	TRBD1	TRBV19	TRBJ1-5	CASSSSGTVSNQPQHF	TGTGCCAGTAGTAGTTCCGGGACAGTCTCCAATCAGCCCCAGCATTTT
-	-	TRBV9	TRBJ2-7	CASSVYGDSYEQYF	TGTGCCAGCAGCGTATATGGGGACTCCTACGAGCAGTACTTC
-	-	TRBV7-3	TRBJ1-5	CASSLRAANQPQHF	TGTGCCAGCAGCTTAAGAGCTGCGAATCAGCCCCAGCATTTT
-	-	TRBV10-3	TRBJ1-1	CAISRQAPSNTEAFF	TGTGCCATCAGCCGACAGGCCCCTTCGAACACTGAAGCTTTCTTT
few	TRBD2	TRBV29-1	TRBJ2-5	CSVAPSGGRETQYF	TGCAGCGTTGCTCCTAGCGGGGGTAGGGAGACCCAGTACTTC
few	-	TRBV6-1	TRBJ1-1	CASSETSIDRLGAFF	TGTGCCAGCAGTGAAACCTCGATTGACAGGTTAGGAGCTTTCTTT
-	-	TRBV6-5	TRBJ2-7	CASSYRTDYEQYF	TGTGCCAGCAGTTATAGGACTGATTACGAGCAGTACTTC
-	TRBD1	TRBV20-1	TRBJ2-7	CSGQGANEQYF	TGCAGTGGACAGGGGGCGAACGAGCAGTACTTC
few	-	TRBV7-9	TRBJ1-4	CASSQERRGLNEKLFF	TGTGCCAGCAGCCAAGAACGCAGGGGACTTAATGAAAAACTGTTTTTT
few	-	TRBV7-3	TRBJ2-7	CASSLSDTYEQYF	TGTGCCAGCAGCTTAAGTGATACCTACGAGCAGTACTTC
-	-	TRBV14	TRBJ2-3	CASSLQPTGRNTQYF	TGTGCCAGCAGCCTGCAGCCTACAGGGAGAAATACGCAGTATTTT
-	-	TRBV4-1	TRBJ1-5	CASSQGMPGSNQPQHF	TGCGCCAGCAGCCAAGGAATGCCAGGGAGCAATCAGCCCCAGCATTTT
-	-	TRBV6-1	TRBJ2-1	CASSHTGTEQFF	TGTGCCAGCAGTCATACCGGGACAGAGCAGTTCTTC
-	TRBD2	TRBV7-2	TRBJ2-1	CASSPPGLAGGLGEQFF	TGTGCCAGCAGCCCCCCGGGACTAGCGGGGGGGCTCGGTGAGCAGTTCTTC
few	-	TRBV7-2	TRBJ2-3	CASSFSKYTDTQYF	TGTGCCAGCAGCTTTAGTAAATACACAGATACGCAGTATTTT
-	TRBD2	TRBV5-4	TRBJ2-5	CASTLAGGRGETQYF	TGTGCCAGCACCCTAGCGGGGGGCCGTGGGGAGACCCAGTACTTC
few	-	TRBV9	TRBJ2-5	CASSVAQIQETQYF	TGTGCCAGCAGCGTAGCCCAGATCCAAGAGACCCAGTACTTC
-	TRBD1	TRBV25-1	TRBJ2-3	CASSKDRGRGDTQYF	TGTGCCAGCAGTAAGGACAGGGGACGAGGAGATACGCAGTATTTT
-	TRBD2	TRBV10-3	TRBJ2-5	CAISTNGGKETQYF	TGTGCCATCAGTACCAACGGGGGGAAAGAGACCCAGTACTTC
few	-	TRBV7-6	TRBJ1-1	CASSRETNTEAFF	TGTGCCAGCAGCCGTGAAACGAACACTGAAGCTTTCTTT
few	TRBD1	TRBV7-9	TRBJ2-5	CASSPGTGRGETQYF	TGTGCCAGCAGCCCTGGGACAGGGCGAGGAGAGACCCAGTACTTC
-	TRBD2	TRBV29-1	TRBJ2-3	CSVEAGLAAPSTDTQYF	TGCAGCGTTGAAGCAGGACTAGCGGCCCCTAGCACAGATACGCAGTATTTT
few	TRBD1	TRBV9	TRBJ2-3	CASSLGQGVADTQYF	TGTGCCAGCAGCCTCGGACAGGGAGTGGCAGATACGCAGTATTTT